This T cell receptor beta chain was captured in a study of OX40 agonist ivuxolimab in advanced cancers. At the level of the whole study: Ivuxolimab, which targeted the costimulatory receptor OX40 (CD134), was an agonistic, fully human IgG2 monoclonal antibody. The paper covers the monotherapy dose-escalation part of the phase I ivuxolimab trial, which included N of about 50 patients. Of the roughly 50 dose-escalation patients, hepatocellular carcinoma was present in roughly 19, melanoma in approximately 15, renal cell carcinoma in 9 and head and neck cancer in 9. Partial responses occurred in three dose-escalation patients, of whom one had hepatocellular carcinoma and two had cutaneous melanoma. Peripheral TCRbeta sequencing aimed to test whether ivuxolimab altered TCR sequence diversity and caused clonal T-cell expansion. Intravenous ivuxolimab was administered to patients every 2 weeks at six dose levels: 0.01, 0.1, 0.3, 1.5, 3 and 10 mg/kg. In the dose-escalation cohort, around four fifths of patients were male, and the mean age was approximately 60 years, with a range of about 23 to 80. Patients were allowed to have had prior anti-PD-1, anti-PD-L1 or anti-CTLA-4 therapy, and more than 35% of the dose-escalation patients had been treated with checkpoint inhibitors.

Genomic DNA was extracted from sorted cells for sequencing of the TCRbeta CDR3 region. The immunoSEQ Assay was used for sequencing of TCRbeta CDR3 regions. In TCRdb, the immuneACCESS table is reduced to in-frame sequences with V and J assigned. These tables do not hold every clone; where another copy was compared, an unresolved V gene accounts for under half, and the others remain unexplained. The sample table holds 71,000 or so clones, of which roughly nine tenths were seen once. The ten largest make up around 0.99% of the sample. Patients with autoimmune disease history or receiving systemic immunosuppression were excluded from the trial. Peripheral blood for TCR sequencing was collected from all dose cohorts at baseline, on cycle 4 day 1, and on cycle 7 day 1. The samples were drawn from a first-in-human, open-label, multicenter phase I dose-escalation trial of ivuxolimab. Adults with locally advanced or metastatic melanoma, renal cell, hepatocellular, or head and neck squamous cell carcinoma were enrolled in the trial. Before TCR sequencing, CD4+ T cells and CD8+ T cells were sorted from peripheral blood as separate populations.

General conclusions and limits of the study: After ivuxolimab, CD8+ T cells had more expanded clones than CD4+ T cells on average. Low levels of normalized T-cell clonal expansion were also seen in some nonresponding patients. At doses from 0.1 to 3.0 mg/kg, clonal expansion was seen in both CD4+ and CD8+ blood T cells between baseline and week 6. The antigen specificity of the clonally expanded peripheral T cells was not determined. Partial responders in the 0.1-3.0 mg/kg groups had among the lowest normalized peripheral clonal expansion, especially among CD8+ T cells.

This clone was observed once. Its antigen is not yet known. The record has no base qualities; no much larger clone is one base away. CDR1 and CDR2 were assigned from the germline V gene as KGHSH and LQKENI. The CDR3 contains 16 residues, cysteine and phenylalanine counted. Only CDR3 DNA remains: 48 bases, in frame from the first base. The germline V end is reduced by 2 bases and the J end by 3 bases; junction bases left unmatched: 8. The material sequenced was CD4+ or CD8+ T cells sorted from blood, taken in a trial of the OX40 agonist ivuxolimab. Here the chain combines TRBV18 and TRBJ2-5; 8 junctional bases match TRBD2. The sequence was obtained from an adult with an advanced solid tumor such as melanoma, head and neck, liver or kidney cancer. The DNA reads TGTGCCAGCTCACCAAAGCCGGGACTAGAAAAAGAGACCCAGTACTTC. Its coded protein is CASSPKPGLEKETQYF.